This T cell receptor (beta chain) was observed in a study of blood T cell repertoires in COVID-19. Study information: Samples taken during acute and convalescent COVID-19 were collected in the United States, Italy and Spain. Sources were T cells, B-cell-depleted T cells, or PBMCs; the material itself was cDNA or gDNA.

Sequencing used immunoSEQ multiplex PCR; TCRdb keeps in-frame clones, though not all of them. Among about 100,000 clones listed, over 75% were seen once. Germline CDR1 and CDR2: LNHDA and SQIVND (reference sequence). Unmatched junction bases numbered 9, after V lost 6 bases and J lost 4 bases. CDR3 length equals 14 residues. The source is a human donor in a cohort sampled during active COVID-19. The chain carries TRBV19 and TRBJ2-7; 7 positions agree with TRBD1. The sequenced sample consisted of peripheral blood. The CDR3 spells CASRTGTGPYEQYF. The CDR3 nucleotides are TGTGCCAGTAGGACAGGGACGGGACCATACGAGCAGTACTTC.